The rows below give T cell receptor beta chains drawn from one sample of a study of preoperative IRX-2 immunotherapy in early breast cancer. TCRdb keeps only in-frame clones here, not all; method: immunoSEQ multiplex PCR. In the table there are about 43,000 clones, approximately 94% of which are singletons. The sample was tumor tissue, taken after IRX-2 immunotherapy. The origin of the receptors is a human donor with breast cancer. CDR3s include the opening cysteine and the closing phenylalanine or tryptophan. D genes are given only for firm matches. Not all rows give a size; the values are once, few, many and, for expanded clones, a class.

>TRBD1|.|TRBV5-4|TRBJ1-2
CASSQDRGNYGYTF
TGTGCCAGCAGCCAGGACAGGGGTAACTATGGCTACACCTTC
>.|.|TRBV5-5|TRBJ1-1
CASSLVAGRNTEAFF
TGTGCCAGCAGCTTGGTCGCGGGACGGAACACTGAAGCTTTCTTT
>.|.|TRBV28|TRBJ1-3
CASSPPPRGNTIYF
TGTGCCAGTTCCCCACCCCCGCGCGGAAACACCATATATTTT
>TRBD1|.|TRBV5-1|TRBJ2-3
CASSQGQQTDTQYF
TGCGCCAGCAGCCAGGGACAGCAGACAGATACGCAGTATTTT
>TRBD2|.|TRBV4-1|TRBJ2-1
CASSLNPSGDYNEQFF
TGCGCCAGCAGCCTAAATCCTAGCGGGGACTACAATGAGCAGTTCTTC
>.|.|TRBV28|TRBJ2-7
CASSLSGAGYEQYF
TGTGCCAGCAGCCTCAGTGGGGCGGGCTACGAGCAGTACTTC
>.|.|TRBV10-2|TRBJ2-7
CASRGKQGGAYEQYF
TGCGCCAGCAGGGGGAAACAGGGGGGGGCCTACGAGCAGTACTTC
>.|.|TRBV27|TRBJ1-6
CASSLLGGSSYNSPLHF
TGTGCCAGCAGTTTATTGGGAGGGAGCTCCTATAATTCACCCCTCCACTTT
>TRBD1|.|TRBV7-2|TRBJ1-2
CASNRGLGYGYTF
TGTGCCAGCAACAGGGGGTTGGGCTATGGCTACACCTTC
>.|.|TRBV28|TRBJ2-2
CASSKMGSIRTGELFF
TGTGCCAGCAGCAAAATGGGCTCCATCCGCACCGGGGAGCTGTTTTTT
>TRBD2|.|TRBV18|TRBJ2-7
CASSLLSGLPYEQYF
TGTGCCAGCTCACTACTTAGCGGGCTCCCCTACGAGCAGTACTTC
>TRBD2|.|TRBV5-1|TRBJ2-7
CASSLGGGPTYEQYF
TGCGCCAGCAGCTTGGGCGGGGGGCCTACCTACGAGCAGTACTTC
>.|.|TRBV19|TRBJ2-7
CASSETGVSYEQYF
TGTGCCAGTAGTGAAACGGGGGTAAGCTACGAGCAGTACTTC
>.|.|TRBV7-7|TRBJ2-5
CASSSLGETQYF
TGTGCCAGCAGCTCCCTCGGGGAGACCCAGTACTTC
>.|.|TRBV4-2|TRBJ2-2
CASSQGEDHNTGELFF
TGTGCCAGCAGCCAAGGGGAGGACCATAACACCGGGGAGCTGTTTTTT
>.|.|TRBV7-2|TRBJ2-5
CASSPGYLETQYF
TGTGCCAGCAGCCCAGGGTACTTGGAGACCCAGTACTTC
>.|.|TRBV5-1|TRBJ2-7
CASSLQGYEQYF
TGCGCCAGCAGCTTACAGGGATACGAGCAGTACTTC
>.|.|TRBV4-3|TRBJ2-7
CASSQERQNFYEQYF
TGCGCCAGCAGCCAAGAGCGGCAGAACTTCTACGAGCAGTACTTC
>TRBD1|.|TRBV6-5|TRBJ2-7
CASSRQGMGQYF
TGTGCCAGCAGCCGACAGGGAATGGGGCAGTACTTC
>TRBD1|.|TRBV28|TRBJ1-4
CASTLTGGFEKLFF
TGTGCCAGCACCCTTACAGGGGGCTTTGAAAAACTGTTTTTT
>.|.|TRBV21-1|TRBJ2-2
CASSKGEETVNTGELFF
TGTGCCAGCAGCAAAGGGGAAGAAACAGTGAACACCGGGGAGCTGTTTTTT
>TRBD1|.|TRBV30|TRBJ2-4
CAWSVTGSKNIQYF
TGTGCCTGGAGTGTGACAGGGTCCAAAAACATTCAGTACTTC
>.|.|TRBV19|TRBJ1-1
CASSIGQPTEAFF
TGTGCCAGTAGTATCGGGCAGCCCACTGAAGCTTTCTTT
>.|.|TRBV6-5|TRBJ2-7
CASSYYPRSYEQYF
TGTGCCAGCAGTTACTATCCTAGAAGTTACGAGCAGTACTTC
>.|.|TRBV7-2|TRBJ2-1
CASSFDIGASSYNEQFF
TGTGCCAGCAGCTTCGATATAGGGGCTAGCTCCTACAATGAGCAGTTCTTC
>TRBD1|.|TRBV29-1|TRBJ2-3
CSADAAGGFTDTQYF
TGCAGCGCAGACGCCGCAGGGGGCTTCACAGATACGCAGTATTTT
>.|.|TRBV5-1|TRBJ1-2
CASSFDGYGYTF
TGCGCCAGCAGCTTCGATGGCTATGGCTACACCTTC
>.|.|TRBV10-2|TRBJ2-3
CASSEQGHDTDTQYF
TGCGCCAGCAGTGAACAGGGCCACGACACAGATACGCAGTATTTT
>TRBD1|.|TRBV5-1|TRBJ2-1
CASSTGQGLSYNEQFF
TGCGCCAGCAGCACCGGACAGGGATTGTCCTACAATGAGCAGTTCTTC
>.|.|TRBV18|TRBJ2-7
CASSPGSSYEQYF
TGTGCCAGCTCACCAGGGAGCTCCTACGAGCAGTACTTC
>.|.|TRBV7-4|TRBJ2-7
CASSLEWGCPLWYEQYF
TGTGCCAGCAGCTTAGAATGGGGCTGCCCGCTGTGGTACGAGCAGTACTTC
>TRBD1|few|TRBV7-9|TRBJ1-6
CASEEGQRSNRGSPLHF
TGTGCCAGCGAAGAGGGACAGCGTTCAAACCGGGGATCACCCCTCCACTTT
>TRBD1|.|TRBV27|TRBJ2-7
CASTASGTGTTYEQYF
TGTGCCAGCACCGCGTCCGGGACAGGGACCACCTACGAGCAGTACTTC
>.|.|TRBV21-1|TRBJ1-2
CASSKRGHYGYTF
TGTGCCAGCAGCAAACGAGGACACTATGGCTACACCTTC
>.|.|TRBV11-3|TRBJ2-7
CASSLVTSEQYF
TGTGCCAGCAGCTTAGTCACCTCCGAGCAGTACTTC
>TRBD1|.|TRBV10-3|TRBJ2-1
CAISLTGNNEQFF
TGTGCCATCAGTTTGACAGGGAACAATGAGCAGTTCTTC
>.|.|TRBV7-2|TRBJ2-3
CASRVTAASTDTQYF
TGTGCCAGCAGAGTGACAGCCGCTAGCACAGATACGCAGTATTTT
>TRBD1|.|TRBV11-2|TRBJ2-7
CASIPGTGDSYEQYF
TGTGCCAGCATTCCTGGGACAGGCGATTCCTACGAGCAGTACTTC
>TRBD2|.|TRBV11-3|TRBJ2-5
CASSTGLQETQYF
TGTGCCAGCAGCACGGGACTACAAGAGACCCAGTACTTC
>TRBD2|.|TRBV19|TRBJ2-3
CASSGLAVRADTQYF
TGTGCCAGTAGTGGGCTAGCGGTGAGGGCAGATACGCAGTATTTT
>.|few|TRBV9|TRBJ1-4
CASSVSTNEKLFF
TGTGCCAGCAGCGTTTCGACTAATGAAAAACTGTTTTTT
>.|.|TRBV6-9|TRBJ1-5
CASSSPSIAGDQPQHF
TGTGCCAGCAGTAGTCCGTCCATAGCCGGCGATCAGCCCCAGCATTTT
>TRBD1|.|TRBV11-2|TRBJ2-7
CASSLLRDSYEQYF
TGTGCCAGCAGCTTATTAAGGGACAGTTACGAGCAGTACTTC
>TRBD1|once|TRBV7-8|TRBJ1-2
CASSIGQGDGYTF
TGTGCCAGCAGCATCGGACAGGGCGATGGCTACACCTTC
>TRBD2|.|TRBV9|TRBJ2-1
CASSVSGTSYNEQFF
TGTGCCAGCAGCGTTAGCGGGACCTCCTACAATGAGCAGTTCTTC
>.|.|TRBV7-2|TRBJ2-5
CASSLGRHQETQYF
TGTGCCAGCAGCTTGGGGCGCCACCAAGAGACCCAGTACTTC
>TRBD1|.|TRBV7-9|TRBJ1-4
CASKQGELVIEKLFF
TGTGCCAGCAAACAGGGGGAGCTGGTCATTGAAAAACTGTTTTTT
>.|once|TRBV4-1|TRBJ2-3
CASSQDGARTDTQYF
TGCGCCAGCAGCCAAGATGGAGCTCGCACAGATACGCAGTATTTT
>.|.|TRBV9|TRBJ2-1
CASSALGLTNEQFF
TGTGCCAGCAGCGCTCTCGGACTAACCAATGAGCAGTTCTTC
>.|once|TRBV7-3|TRBJ2-5
CASSLNGFDPGETQYF
TGTGCCAGCAGCTTAAACGGGTTTGACCCTGGGGAGACCCAGTACTTC
>TRBD1|.|TRBV2|TRBJ2-7
CASAGTGGYEQYF
TGTGCCAGCGCCGGGACAGGGGGCTACGAGCAGTACTTC
>TRBD1|.|TRBV7-7|TRBJ1-6
CASSPSDRGLGSPLHF
TGTGCCAGCAGCCCCTCGGACAGGGGGCTTGGTTCACCCCTCCACTTT
>.|.|TRBV11-1|TRBJ2-1
CASSLFWDHEQFF
TGTGCCAGCAGCTTATTCTGGGACCATGAGCAGTTCTTC
>TRBD1|.|TRBV5-8|TRBJ1-4
CASSRGPGEKLFF
TGTGCCAGCAGTAGGGGGCCAGGTGAAAAACTGTTTTTT
>TRBD2|.|TRBV6-4|TRBJ2-5
CASSPPGLGPWKTQYF
TGTGCCAGCAGTCCTCCGGGACTAGGGCCCTGGAAGACCCAGTACTTC
>.|.|TRBV2|TRBJ1-2
CASSESMGQQYGYTF
TGTGCCAGCAGTGAAAGTATGGGCCAGCAATATGGCTACACCTTC
>TRBD2|.|TRBV4-1|TRBJ2-7
CASSQVPSSGSSYEQYF
TGCGCCAGCAGCCAGGTCCCCTCTAGCGGGAGCTCCTACGAGCAGTACTTC